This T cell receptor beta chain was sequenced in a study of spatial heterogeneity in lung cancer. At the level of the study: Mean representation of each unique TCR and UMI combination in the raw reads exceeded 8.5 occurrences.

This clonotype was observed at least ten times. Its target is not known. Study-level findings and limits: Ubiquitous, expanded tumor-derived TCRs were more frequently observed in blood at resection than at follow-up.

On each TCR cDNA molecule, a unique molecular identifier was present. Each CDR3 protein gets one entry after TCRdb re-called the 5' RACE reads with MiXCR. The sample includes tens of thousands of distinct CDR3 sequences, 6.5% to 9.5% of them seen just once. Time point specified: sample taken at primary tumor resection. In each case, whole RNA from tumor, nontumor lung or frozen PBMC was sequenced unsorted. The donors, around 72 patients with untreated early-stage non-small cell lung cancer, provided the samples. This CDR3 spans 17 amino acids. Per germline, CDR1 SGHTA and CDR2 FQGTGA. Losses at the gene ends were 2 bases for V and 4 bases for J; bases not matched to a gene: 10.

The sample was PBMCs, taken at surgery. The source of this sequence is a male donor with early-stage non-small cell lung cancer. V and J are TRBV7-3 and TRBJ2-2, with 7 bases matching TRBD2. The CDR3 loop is CASSLRRSGVGTGELFF. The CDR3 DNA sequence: TGTGCCAGCAGCTTACGGCGGAGCGGGGTGGGCACCGGGGAGCTGTTTTTT.